The entry below gives a single TCR beta chain sequence along with its context. The target antigen is unknown. Expressed TCRB transcripts were sequenced, since all the RNA that had been isolated was reverse transcribed. Repertoires were generated with immunoSEQ multiplex PCR, while TCRdb's copy carries only in-frame clones and drops some. The data show 300,000 to 400,000 clones, around 9.7% seen once. The CDR3 is made up of 14 amino acids. Per the germline V gene, CDR1 is SQVTM and CDR2 is ANQGSEA. V was shortened by 1 base and J by 4 bases, with 8 bases between the two germline ends. The data were obtained in a study of beta chain features in type 1 diabetes. Points from the study as a whole: Moderate yet significant TCRB CDR3 shortening was seen in Type 1 diabetes patients in all four CD4+ subsets.

The source is a man younger than 40 with type 1 diabetes. The chain uses TRBV29-1 and TRBJ2-6, with D unclear. Sequencing input: central memory CD4+ T cells from blood. CDR3 DNA sequence: TGCAGCGTTGAAGGGGTGGCCGGGGCCAACGTCCTGACTTTC. Translating it yields CSVEGVAGANVLTF.